This T cell receptor beta chain was captured in a study of blood T cell repertoires in COVID-19. About the research overall: Sites across the United States, Italy and Spain contributed samples from acute and convalescent COVID-19. T cells, B-cell-depleted T cells, or PBMCs provided the cDNA or gDNA that served as material.

Original analysis: From reference gene primer amplification, estimates of nucleated cell counts were derived. The protocol was immunoSEQ multiplex PCR, while the TCRdb copy is restricted to in-frame clones and leaves out a portion. Clone size and V and J calls were adopted from that table, with D and trimming inferred from the DNA. The table lists 24,000 or so clones, around 86% of them singletons. This CDR3 spans 13 amino acids. V was clipped by 3 bases and J by 8 bases, with 10 bases between them. Germline V gene sequence: CDR1 KGHSH, CDR2 LQKENI. The sequenced material came from peripheral blood. The TCR originated in a human donor in a cohort sampled during active COVID-19. The donor label of this sample is uncertain. The V gene is TRBV18, the J gene TRBJ1-4; D remains unclear. The CDR3 bases are TGTGCCAGCTCACCCCAAAGCGGAGAAAAACTGTTTTTT. Amino acid sequence: CASSPQSGEKLFF.